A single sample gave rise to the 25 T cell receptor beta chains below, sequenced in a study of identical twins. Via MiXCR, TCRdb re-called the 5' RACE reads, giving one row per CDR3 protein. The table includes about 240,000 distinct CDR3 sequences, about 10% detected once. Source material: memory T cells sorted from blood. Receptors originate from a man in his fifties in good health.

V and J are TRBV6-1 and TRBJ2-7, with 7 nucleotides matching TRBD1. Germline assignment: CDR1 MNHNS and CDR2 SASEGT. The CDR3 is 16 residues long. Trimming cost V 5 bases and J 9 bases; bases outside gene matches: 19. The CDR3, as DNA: TGTGCCAGCAGTCCAACAGAAGGACAGGATCTCAGGGGGCAGTACTTC. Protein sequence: CASSPTEGQDLRGQYF.

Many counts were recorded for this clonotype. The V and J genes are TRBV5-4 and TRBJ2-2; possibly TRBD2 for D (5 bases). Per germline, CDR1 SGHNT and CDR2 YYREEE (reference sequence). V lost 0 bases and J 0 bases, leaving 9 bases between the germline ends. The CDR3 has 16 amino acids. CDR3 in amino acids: CASSLALAPNTGELFF. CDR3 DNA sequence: TGTGCCAGCAGCTTGGCTCTAGCCCCGAACACCGGGGAGCTGTTTTTT.

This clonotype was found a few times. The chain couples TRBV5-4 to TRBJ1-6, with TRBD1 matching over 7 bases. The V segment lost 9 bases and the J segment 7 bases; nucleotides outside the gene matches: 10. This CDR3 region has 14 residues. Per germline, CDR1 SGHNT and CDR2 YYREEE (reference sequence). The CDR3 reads CATTRGTENSPLHF. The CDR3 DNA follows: TGTGCCACGACCCGAGGGACAGAGAATTCACCCCTCCACTTT.

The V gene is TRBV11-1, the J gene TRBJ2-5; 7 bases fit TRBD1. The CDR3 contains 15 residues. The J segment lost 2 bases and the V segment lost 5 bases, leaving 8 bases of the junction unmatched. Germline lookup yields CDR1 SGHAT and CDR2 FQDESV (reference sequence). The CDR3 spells CASSQTGTVQETQYF. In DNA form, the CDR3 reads TGTGCCAGCAGCCAGACTGGGACAGTACAAGAGACCCAGTACTTC.

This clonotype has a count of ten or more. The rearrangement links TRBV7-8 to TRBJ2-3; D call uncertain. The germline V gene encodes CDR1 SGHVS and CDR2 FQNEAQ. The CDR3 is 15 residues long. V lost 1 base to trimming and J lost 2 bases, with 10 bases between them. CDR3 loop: CASSLGVVPTDTQYF. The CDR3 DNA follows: TGTGCCAGCAGCTTAGGGGTCGTCCCCACAGATACGCAGTATTTT.

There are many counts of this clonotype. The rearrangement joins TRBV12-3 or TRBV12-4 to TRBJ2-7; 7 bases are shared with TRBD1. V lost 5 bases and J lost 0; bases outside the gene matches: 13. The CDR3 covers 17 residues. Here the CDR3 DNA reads TGTGCCAGCAGTCTAGGTGGGACAGAACAGGCCTCCTACGAGCAGTACTTC. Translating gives CASSLGGTEQASYEQYF.

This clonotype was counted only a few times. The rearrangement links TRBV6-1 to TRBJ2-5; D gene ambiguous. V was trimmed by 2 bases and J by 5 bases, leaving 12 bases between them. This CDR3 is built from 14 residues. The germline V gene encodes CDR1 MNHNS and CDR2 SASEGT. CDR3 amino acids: CASSERRGEETQYF. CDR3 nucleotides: TGTGCCAGCAGTGAACGGAGAGGAGAGGAGACCCAGTACTTC.

This CDR3 reads CASSRPGLAGTDTQYF. DNA for the CDR3: TGTGCCAGCAGTCGTCCGGGACTAGCGGGGACAGATACGCAGTATTTT. This chain connects TRBV12-3 or TRBV12-4 to TRBJ2-3; TRBD2 matches at 13 bases. Unmatched junction bases numbered 5, after V lost 5 bases and J lost 3 bases. There are 16 residues in the CDR3.

The CDR3: CASRITGANVLTF. The CDR3 DNA reads as TGTGCCAGCAGGATAACTGGGGCCAACGTCCTGACTTTC. The chain carries TRBV7-2 and TRBJ2-6, with D uncertain. CDR1 and CDR2 from the germline V gene are SGHTA and FQGNSA. This CDR3 has 13 amino acids. Between the trimmed V and J ends, which lost 6 bases and 2 bases, there was a span of 5 bases.

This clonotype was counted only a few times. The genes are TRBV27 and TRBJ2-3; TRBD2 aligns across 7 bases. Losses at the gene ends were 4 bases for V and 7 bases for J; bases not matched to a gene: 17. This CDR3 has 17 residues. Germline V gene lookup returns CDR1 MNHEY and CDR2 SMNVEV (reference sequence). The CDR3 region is CASSSTPGTKWTYTQYF. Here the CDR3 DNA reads TGTGCCAGCAGTTCAACTCCCGGGACTAAGTGGACCTATACGCAGTATTTT.

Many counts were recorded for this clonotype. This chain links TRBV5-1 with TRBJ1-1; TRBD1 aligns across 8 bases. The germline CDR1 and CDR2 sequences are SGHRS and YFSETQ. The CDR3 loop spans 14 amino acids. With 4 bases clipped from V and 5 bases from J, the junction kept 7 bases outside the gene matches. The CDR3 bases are TGCGCCAGCAGCCCCCGGACAGGGAAAACTGAAGCTTTCTTT. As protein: CASSPRTGKTEAFF.

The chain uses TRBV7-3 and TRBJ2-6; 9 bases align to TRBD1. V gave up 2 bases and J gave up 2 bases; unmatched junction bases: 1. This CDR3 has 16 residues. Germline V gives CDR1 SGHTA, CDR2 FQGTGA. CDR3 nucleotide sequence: TGTGCCAGCAGCTTACGACAGGGGGCTGGGGCCAACGTCCTGACTTTC. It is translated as CASSLRQGAGANVLTF.

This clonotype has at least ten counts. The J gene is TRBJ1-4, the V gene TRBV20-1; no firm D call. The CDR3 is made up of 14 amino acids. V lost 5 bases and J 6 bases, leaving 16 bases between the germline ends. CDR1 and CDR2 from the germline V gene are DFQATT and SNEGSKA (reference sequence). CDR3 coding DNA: TGCAGTGCTTCTAGTGGACGGTTTGATGAAAAACTGTTTTTT. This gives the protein CSASSGRFDEKLFF.

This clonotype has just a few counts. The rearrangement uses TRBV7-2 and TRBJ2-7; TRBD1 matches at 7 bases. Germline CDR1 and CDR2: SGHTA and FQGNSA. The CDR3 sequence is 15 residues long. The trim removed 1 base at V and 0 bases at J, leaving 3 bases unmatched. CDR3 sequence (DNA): TGTGCCAGCAGCTTAGGTGGGACAGCCTCCTACGAGCAGTACTTC. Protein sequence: CASSLGGTASYEQYF.

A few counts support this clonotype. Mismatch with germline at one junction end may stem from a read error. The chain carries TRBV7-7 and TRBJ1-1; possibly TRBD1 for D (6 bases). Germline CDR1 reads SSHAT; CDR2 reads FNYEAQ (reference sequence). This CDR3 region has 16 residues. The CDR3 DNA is TGTGCTAGCAGCTTAGTCGGTACAGGGAAACACACTGAAGCTTTCTTT. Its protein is CASSLVGTGKHTEAFF.

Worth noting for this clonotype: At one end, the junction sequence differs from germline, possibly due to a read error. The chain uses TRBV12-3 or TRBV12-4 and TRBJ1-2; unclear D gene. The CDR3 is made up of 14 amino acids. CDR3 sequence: CACSFSGFGYGYTF. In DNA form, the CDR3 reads TGTGCCTGCAGTTTTTCGGGGTTTGGCTATGGCTACACCTTC.

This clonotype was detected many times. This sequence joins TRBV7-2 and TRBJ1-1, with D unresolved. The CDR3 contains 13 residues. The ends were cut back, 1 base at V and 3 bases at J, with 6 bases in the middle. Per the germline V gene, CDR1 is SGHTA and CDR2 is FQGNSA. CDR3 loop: CASSLERYTEAFF. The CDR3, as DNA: TGTGCCAGCAGCTTAGAAAGGTACACTGAAGCTTTCTTT.

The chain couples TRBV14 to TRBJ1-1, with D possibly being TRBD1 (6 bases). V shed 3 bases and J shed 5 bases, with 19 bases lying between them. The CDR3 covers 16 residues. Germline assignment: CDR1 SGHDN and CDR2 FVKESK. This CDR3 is CASSHLNRVQGTEAFF. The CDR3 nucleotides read TGTGCCAGCAGCCACCTCAACAGGGTCCAGGGGACTGAAGCTTTCTTT.

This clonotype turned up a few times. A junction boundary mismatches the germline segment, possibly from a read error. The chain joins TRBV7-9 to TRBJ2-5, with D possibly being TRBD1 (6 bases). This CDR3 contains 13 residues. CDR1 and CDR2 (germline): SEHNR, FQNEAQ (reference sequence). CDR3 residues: CASRLGQQETQYF. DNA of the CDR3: TGTGCCAGCAGGTTAGGACAGCAAGAGACCCAGTACTTC.

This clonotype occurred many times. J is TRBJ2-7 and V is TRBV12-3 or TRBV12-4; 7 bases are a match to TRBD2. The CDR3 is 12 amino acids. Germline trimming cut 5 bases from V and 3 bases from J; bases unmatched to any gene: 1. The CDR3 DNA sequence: TGTGCCAGCAGTAGGGACTACTACGAGCAGTACTTC. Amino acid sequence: CASSRDYYEQYF.

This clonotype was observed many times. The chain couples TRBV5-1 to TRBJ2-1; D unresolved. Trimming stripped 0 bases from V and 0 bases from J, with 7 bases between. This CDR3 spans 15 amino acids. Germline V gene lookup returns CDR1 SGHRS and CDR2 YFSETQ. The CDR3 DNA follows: TGCGCCAGCAGCTTGGCTTCAAGCTCCTACAATGAGCAGTTCTTC. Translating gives CASSLASSSYNEQFF.

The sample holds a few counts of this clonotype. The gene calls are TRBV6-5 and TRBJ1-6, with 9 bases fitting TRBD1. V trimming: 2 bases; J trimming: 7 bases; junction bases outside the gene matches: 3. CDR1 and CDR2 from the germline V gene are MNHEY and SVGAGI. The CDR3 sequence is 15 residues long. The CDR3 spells CASSYGDRGNSPLHF. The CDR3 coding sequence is TGTGCCAGCAGTTACGGTGACAGGGGGAATTCACCCCTCCACTTT.

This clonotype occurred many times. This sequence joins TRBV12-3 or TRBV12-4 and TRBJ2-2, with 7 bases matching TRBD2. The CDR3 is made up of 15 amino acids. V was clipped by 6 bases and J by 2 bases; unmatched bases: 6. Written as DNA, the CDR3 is TGTGCCAGCAGCCGGAGCGGGACTAACACCGGGGAGCTGTTTTTT. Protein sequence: CASSRSGTNTGELFF.

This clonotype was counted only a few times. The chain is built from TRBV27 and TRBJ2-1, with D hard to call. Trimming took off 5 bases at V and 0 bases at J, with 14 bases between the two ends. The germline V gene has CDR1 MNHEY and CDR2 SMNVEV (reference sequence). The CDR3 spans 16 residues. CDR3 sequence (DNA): TGTGCCAGCAGTACCCGACCCATAAGCTCCTACAATGAGCAGTTCTTC. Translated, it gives CASSTRPISSYNEQFF.

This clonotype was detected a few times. CDR3 nucleotides: TGTGCCAGCAGGCAGGGACACCTCTACAATGAGCAGTTCTTC. Amino acids: CASRQGHLYNEQFF. This chain connects TRBV12-3 or TRBV12-4 to TRBJ2-1; perhaps TRBD1 as D (6 bases). Trimming removed 6 bases at V and 3 bases at J, with 12 bases between. The CDR3 runs to 14 residues.